This T cell receptor (beta chain) originates from a study of T cell repertoires in cytomegalovirus infection. This clonotype has more than one count but fewer than ten. Its target is not known. The CDR3 has 17 residues. The germline V gene encodes CDR1 MNHEY and CDR2 SMNVEV (reference sequence). The ends lost 3 bases at V and 1 base at J; junction bases unmatched: 7. TCRdb independently ran MiXCR on the reads; one entry per CDR3 protein. This table has 800,000 to 950,000 distinct CDR3 sequences, approximately 30% appearing once. The V and J genes are TRBV27 and TRBJ2-2; 8 bases align to TRBD2. The receptor's source is a human donor in good health (CMV status not recorded). Some clones in this sample may be carry-over from other donors' samples. The sequencing used cultured CD8+ T cells from PBMCs, collected from culture after CMV antigen stimulation. The CDR3 coding sequence is TGTGCCAGCAGTTTCAGCTACGCGGGGGGGAACACCGGGGAGCTGTTTTTT. It encodes CASSFSYAGGNTGELFF.